The rows below give T cell receptor beta chains drawn from one sample of a study of blood T cell repertoires in COVID-19. Generated by immunoSEQ multiplex PCR, the TCRdb table keeps only in-frame clones and is missing some. In the table there are approximately 440,000 clones, approximately 88% of which are singletons. The sample taken for sequencing was peripheral blood. The receptors stem from a woman aged 45-60 years with COVID-19, enrolled during active disease. Each CDR3 is given with its conserved first and last residue. The order of the fields is clone size, V gene, D gene, J gene, CDR3 DNA, CDR3 protein. The D gene is left open where the match is weak. Expanded clones are given a class, and other clones once, few, many or no size at all.

size: once
V: TRBV5-1
D: TRBD2
J: TRBJ2-7
DNA: TGCGCCAGCAGCTTGGGGACTAGGGGTCGCGAGCAGTACTTC
CDR3: CASSLGTRGREQYF

size: -
V: TRBV18
D: -
J: TRBJ1-2
DNA: TGTGCCAGCTCACCACCGAGCGGGACTGAAGGCTACACCTTC
CDR3: CASSPPSGTEGYTF

size: few
V: TRBV6-5
D: TRBD1
J: TRBJ2-7
DNA: TGTGCCAGCACCACACAGGGGAAACTCTACGAGCAGTACTTC
CDR3: CASTTQGKLYEQYF

size: -
V: TRBV5-1
D: -
J: TRBJ1-2
DNA: TGCGCCAGCAGCTTGGAACGGGGTTCCGGCTACACCTTC
CDR3: CASSLERGSGYTF

size: -
V: TRBV18
D: -
J: TRBJ1-6
DNA: TGTGCCAGCTCAGGCAGACAAAATTCACCCCTCCACTTT
CDR3: CASSGRQNSPLHF

size: -
V: TRBV5-5
D: TRBD1
J: TRBJ1-2
DNA: TGTGCCAGCAGCTTGGGAGAGACAGGGGCCCCTTATGGCTACACCTTC
CDR3: CASSLGETGAPYGYTF

size: -
V: TRBV25-1
D: -
J: TRBJ2-1
DNA: TGTGCCAGCAGTGAATCTGGCTCTCACAATGAGCAGTTCTTC
CDR3: CASSESGSHNEQFF

size: few
V: TRBV24-1
D: TRBD1
J: TRBJ1-1
DNA: TGTGCCACCAGTGACCGGACAGGGTCTGAAGCTTTCTTT
CDR3: CATSDRTGSEAFF

size: -
V: TRBV6-6
D: TRBD1
J: TRBJ1-2
DNA: TGTGCCAGCAGTTACTCCGACAGGGCCCAAAATGGCTACACCTTC
CDR3: CASSYSDRAQNGYTF

size: -
V: TRBV7-9
D: -
J: TRBJ1-1
DNA: TGTGCCAGCAGCTTCGCCTCCCTTCGGGGTCAAGCTTTCTTT
CDR3: CASSFASLRGQAFF

size: -
V: TRBV5-5
D: -
J: TRBJ1-2
DNA: TGTGCCAGCAGCTTGGTTTCAGGGGCCTATGGCTACACCTTC
CDR3: CASSLVSGAYGYTF

size: -
V: TRBV2
D: TRBD2
J: TRBJ2-5
DNA: TGTGCCAGCACTGGGACCGGCGGGGGGACCCAGTACTTC
CDR3: CASTGTGGGTQYF

size: -
V: TRBV6-5
D: TRBD1
J: TRBJ1-2
DNA: TGTGCCAGCAGGGGGGAAGGGGGCCGCGGCTATGGCTACACCTTC
CDR3: CASRGEGGRGYGYTF

size: -
V: TRBV28
D: -
J: TRBJ1-2
DNA: TGTGCCAGCAGTTTTTACGGGAGGGAGGGCTACACCTTC
CDR3: CASSFYGREGYTF

size: -
V: TRBV12-3/TRBV12-4
D: -
J: TRBJ1-1
DNA: TGTGCCAGCAGTTCGCCTCAGGGGCGAGCTTTCTTT
CDR3: CASSSPQGRAFF

size: -
V: TRBV19
D: TRBD2
J: TRBJ2-3
DNA: TGTGCCAGTAGTCCCGGGACTAGCGGAGGCACAGATACGCAGTATTTT
CDR3: CASSPGTSGGTDTQYF

size: -
V: TRBV2
D: TRBD1
J: TRBJ1-6
DNA: TGTGCCAGCTGGACAGGCCTTTCGGGATCACCCCTCCACTTT
CDR3: CASWTGLSGSPLHF

size: -
V: TRBV30
D: -
J: TRBJ1-4
DNA: TGTGCCTGGAGTGTACTTCCACCCGGAACTAATGAAAAACTGTTTTTT
CDR3: CAWSVLPPGTNEKLFF

size: -
V: TRBV3-1/TRBV3-2
D: TRBD1
J: TRBJ1-2
DNA: TGTGCCAGCAGCCCCGGGACAGCTAACTATGGCTACACCTTC
CDR3: CASSPGTANYGYTF

size: -
V: TRBV6-4
D: -
J: TRBJ1-1
DNA: TGTGCCAGCAGAGGACACCCGAACACTGAAGCTTTCTTT
CDR3: CASRGHPNTEAFF

size: few
V: TRBV7-8
D: -
J: TRBJ1-5
DNA: TGTGCCAGCAGCCCTACCGGGACTGCCAATCATCAGCCCCAGCATTTT
CDR3: CASSPTGTANHQPQHF

size: -
V: TRBV7-9
D: TRBD1
J: TRBJ1-4
DNA: TGTGCCAGCAGCCCAGACAGGGCGAGTGAAAAACTGTTTTTT
CDR3: CASSPDRASEKLFF

size: once
V: TRBV3-1/TRBV3-2
D: TRBD2
J: TRBJ2-5
DNA: TGTGCCAGCAGCCGCGGGGGGCCCTCAGGGACCCAGTACTTC
CDR3: CASSRGGPSGTQYF

size: -
V: TRBV5-1
D: TRBD2
J: TRBJ2-3
DNA: TGCGCCAGCAGCTTCATGCCCGGGACTAGCGGGGGGGCCACAGATACGCAGTATTTT
CDR3: CASSFMPGTSGGATDTQYF

size: few
V: TRBV11-2
D: TRBD1
J: TRBJ1-3
DNA: TGTGCCAGCAGCCCGACAGGGAGTTCTGGAAACACCATATATTTT
CDR3: CASSPTGSSGNTIYF

size: few
V: TRBV6-1
D: -
J: TRBJ1-2
DNA: TGTGCCAGCAGTGACCCGGACACAATCTATGGCTACACCTTC
CDR3: CASSDPDTIYGYTF

size: -
V: TRBV5-4
D: TRBD1
J: TRBJ2-6
DNA: TGTGCCAGCAGCTTGCGGACAGGGTGGGGATCTGGGGCCAACGTCCTGACTTTC
CDR3: CASSLRTGWGSGANVLTF

size: -
V: TRBV4-1
D: -
J: TRBJ1-5
DNA: TGCGCCAGCAGCCAGATTCGGGATCAGCCCCAGCATTTT
CDR3: CASSQIRDQPQHF

size: -
V: TRBV15
D: -
J: TRBJ1-1
DNA: TGTGCCACCAGCAGAGATAATGGAGCGCTTGAAGCTTTCTTT
CDR3: CATSRDNGALEAFF

size: -
V: TRBV6-5
D: TRBD1
J: TRBJ1-2
DNA: TGTGCCAGCAGCTACCGGGACAGAGAAGTATACACCTTC
CDR3: CASSYRDREVYTF

size: -
V: TRBV12-2
D: -
J: TRBJ1-2
DNA: TGTGCAAGTCGCTTAACCGGGATGGGACAGGGCTTCCAACTATGCTACACCTTC
CDR3: CASRLTGMGQGFQLCYTF

size: -
V: TRBV10-3
D: -
J: TRBJ2-7
DNA: TGTGCCATCAGTGACGGAGTGAGGTCGAACGAGCAGTACTTC
CDR3: CAISDGVRSNEQYF

size: -
V: TRBV24-1
D: TRBD2
J: TRBJ2-1
DNA: TGTGCCACCAGTGTAGCGGGGGGAGGAAGAAATGAGCAGTTCTTC
CDR3: CATSVAGGGRNEQFF

size: -
V: TRBV5-6
D: -
J: TRBJ2-1
DNA: TGTGCCAGCAGCTTGGTGAGACAGCCAAGGGATGAGCAGTTCTTC
CDR3: CASSLVRQPRDEQFF

size: few
V: TRBV19
D: -
J: TRBJ1-6
DNA: TGTGCCAGTAGAACAGGGAATTCACCCCTCCACTTT
CDR3: CASRTGNSPLHF

size: -
V: TRBV5-1
D: TRBD2
J: TRBJ2-1
DNA: TGCGCCAGCAGCTTGGGACTAGCGGGGGGGCGGCGGTATGAGCAGTTCTTC
CDR3: CASSLGLAGGRRYEQFF

size: -
V: TRBV4-1
D: -
J: TRBJ1-1
DNA: TGCGCCAGCAGCCCCGCGGGGCGGAGGACTGAAGCTTTCTTT
CDR3: CASSPAGRRTEAFF